One and the same sample provided the 26 T cell receptor beta chains below, sequenced in a study of OX40 agonist ivuxolimab in advanced cancers. Receptor libraries were prepared by the immunoSEQ multiplex PCR assay. TCRdb mirrors the immuneACCESS table, restricted to in-frame sequences. Some clones are absent from its copies; in checked studies, under half trace to an unresolved V gene, and the reason for the others is unknown. Present in this sample are fewer than 75,000 clones, 91% of which were seen just once. The ten largest clones represent 2% to 2.5% of the sample. The sample in question was CD4+ or CD8+ T cells sorted from blood, obtained in a trial of the OX40 agonist ivuxolimab. The origin of the receptors is an adult with an advanced solid tumor such as melanoma, head and neck, liver or kidney cancer.

This sequence joins TRBV5-4 and TRBJ2-1; 8 bases match TRBD2. This CDR3 contains 16 residues. Per the germline V gene, CDR1 is SGHNT and CDR2 is YYREEE (reference sequence). V was pared by 3 bases and J by 10 bases, with 15 bases of the junction left unmatched. The CDR3 region has the DNA TGTGCCAGCAGCTCCGAGCGGGGGCCCACATCGGAGGAGCAGTTCTTC. This encodes CASSSERGPTSEEQFF.

This chain links TRBV7-2 with TRBJ2-5; weak D call: TRBD1 (5 bases). The CDR3 loop spans 15 amino acids. Looked up from germline, CDR1 is SGHTA and CDR2 is FQGNSA. V gave up 2 bases and J gave up 3 bases, with 13 bases separating them. CDR3 protein: CASSLTGPAEETQYF. The CDR3 DNA follows: TGTGCCAGCAGCTTAACAGGTCCGGCTGAAGAGACCCAGTACTTC.

CDR3 sequence reads: CSVKQGAGTEAFF. In DNA form, the CDR3 reads TGCAGCGTTAAGCAGGGGGCCGGGACTGAAGCTTTCTTT. The J gene is TRBJ1-1, the V gene TRBV29-1, with TRBD1 matching over 8 bases. Germline V gene lookup returns CDR1 SQVTM and CDR2 ANQGSEA. There are 13 residues in the CDR3. V gave up 5 bases and J gave up 5 bases; unmatched junction bases: 7. The full variable domain, with the rest looked up from reference TRBV29-1 and TRBJ1-1, is SAVISQKPSRDICQRGTSLTIQCQVDSQVTMMFWYRQQPGQSLTLIATANQGSEATYESGFVIDKFPISRPNLTFSTLTVSNMSPEDSSIYLCSVKQGAGTEAFFGQGTRLTVV.

The chain employs TRBV19 and TRBJ2-1; D ambiguous. Per germline, CDR1 LNHDA and CDR2 SQIVND (reference sequence). This CDR3 region has 15 residues. V was cut by 2 bases and J by 0 bases, with 8 bases left in between. The CDR3 sequence: CASSIILSSYNEQFF. CDR3 nucleotides: TGTGCCAGTAGTATAATTCTTAGCTCCTACAATGAGCAGTTCTTC.

The gene calls are TRBV27 and TRBJ2-7, with a tentative D call TRBD1 (7 bases). Germline CDR1 MNHEY, CDR2 SMNVEV (reference sequence). The CDR3 runs to 18 residues. Between the trimmed V and J ends, which lost 0 bases and 2 bases, there was a span of 20 bases. In nucleotides, the CDR3 is TGTGCCAGCAGTTTATCGGGGGCAGGGGGGAGGCCCCCCTACGAGCAGTACTTC. Translated: CASSLSGAGGRPPYEQYF.

V is TRBV7-2 and J is TRBJ2-7; 14 positions match TRBD2. J lost 9 bases, V lost 3 bases, and 13 bases had no gene match. The CDR3 runs to 17 residues. Germline CDR1 is SGHTA and CDR2 is FQGNSA. CDR3 coding DNA: TGTGCCAGCAGCTTTCCGACTAGCGGGAGGGCCCCCGCGAGGCAGTACTTC. This translates into CASSFPTSGRAPARQYF.

The V call is TRBV6-5, the J call TRBJ2-5; TRBD1 matches 9 bases. There are 15 residues in the CDR3. Germline-derived CDR1 and CDR2 are MNHEY and SVGAGI. The trim removed 2 bases at V and 5 bases at J, leaving 6 bases unmatched. CDR3 DNA sequence: TGTGCCAGCAGTTACACAGGGGGCAGGGAGGAGACCCAGTACTTC. This gives the protein CASSYTGGREETQYF.

This clone was seen more than once but under ten times. The CDR3 protein is CASSPGTGFAPQHF. The CDR3 DNA is TGTGCCAGCAGCCCCGGGACAGGGTTTGCGCCCCAGCATTTT. This chain joins TRBV28 and TRBJ1-5; TRBD1 aligns across 9 bases. CDR1 MDHEN and CDR2 SYDVKM come from the germline V gene. The CDR3 length is 14 residues. The V gene end was trimmed by 6 bases and the J gene end by 9 bases; junction bases not matched to a gene: 9. The variable domain in full, with the rest retrieved from reference TRBV28 and TRBJ1-5, is DVKVTQSSRYLVKRTGEKVFLECVQDMDHENMFWYRQDPGLGLRLIYFSYDVKMKEKGDIPEGYSVSREKKERFSLILESASTNQTSMYLCASSPGTGFAPQHFGDGTRLSIL.

CDR3 region: CASSKMGGPSSGANVLTF. CDR3 in DNA: TGTGCCAGTAGTAAGATGGGCGGGCCAAGCTCTGGGGCCAACGTCCTGACTTTC. V is TRBV19 and J is TRBJ2-6, with a possible D match to TRBD2 (5 bases). This CDR3 spans 18 amino acids. The V and J ends lost 4 bases and 0 bases respectively, with 16 bases between them. CDR1 is LNHDA, CDR2 SQIVND, per germline (reference sequence).

The CDR3 coding sequence is TGTGCCAGTAGCCAGACAGTGAACACTGAAGCTTTCTTT. Amino acid sequence: CASSQTVNTEAFF. The genes are TRBV19 and TRBJ1-1; a weak D match, TRBD1 (5 bases). The CDR3 is 13 residues long. The V end was cut by 6 bases, the J end by 0 bases, with 8 bases between. Germline V gene sequence: CDR1 LNHDA, CDR2 SQIVND (reference sequence).

This clone was counted between two and nine times. The chain joins TRBV7-9 to TRBJ1-2; D gene uncertain. The CDR3 runs 12 residues. Germline CDR1 and CDR2: SEHNR and FQNEAQ (reference sequence). Trimming took 3 bases from V and 6 from J, leaving 8 bases between them. DNA of the CDR3: TGTGCCAGCAGCTTTGGAGTGGATGGCTACACCTTC. This translates into CASSFGVDGYTF.

The J gene is TRBJ2-3, the V gene TRBV28, with 15 bases lining up with TRBD2. J was trimmed by 8 bases and V by 5 bases; bases with no gene match: 8. Germline assignment: CDR1 MDHEN and CDR2 SYDVKM. This CDR3 spans 16 amino acids. CDR3 coding DNA: TGTGCCAGCAGTGTCGGGACTAGCGGGGGGCAGAGTACGCAGTATTTT. It translates to CASSVGTSGGQSTQYF.

The chain links TRBV28 to TRBJ2-3; D not resolved. Germline assignment: CDR1 MDHEN and CDR2 SYDVKM. The CDR3 has 16 residues. Trimming pared 5 bases from V and 6 bases from J, leaving 21 bases between. CDR3 coding DNA: TGTGCCAGCAGTCCTCCAGACCCGTCTAGAGTCGATACGCAGTATTTT. This sequence encodes CASSPPDPSRVDTQYF.

This chain joins TRBV18 and TRBJ1-5, with a possible D match to TRBD1 (5 bases). V lost 3 bases, J lost 9 bases, and 15 bases lay in between. Germline lookup yields CDR1 KGHSH and CDR2 LQKENI. CDR3 length: 14 residues. The CDR3 DNA is TGTGCCAGCTCACCGACAGCGGAGGAAGGGCCCCAGCATTTT. This gives the protein CASSPTAEEGPQHF.

The chain couples TRBV6-1 to TRBJ1-1; no reliable D call. There are 14 residues in the CDR3. Trimming removed 6 bases at V and 1 base at J, with 12 bases between. Per the germline V gene, CDR1 is MNHNS and CDR2 is SASEGT. DNA of the CDR3: TGTGCCAGCAGGGTCGTTAAGGGGAACACTGAAGCTTTCTTT. It codes for CASRVVKGNTEAFF.

This chain connects TRBV18 to TRBJ2-1; D might be TRBD2 (7 bases). The CDR3 sequence is 19 residues long. Trimming cost V 1 base and J 7 bases, with 26 bases left between them. Germline CDR1 and CDR2: KGHSH and LQKENI. CDR3 residues: CASSPLWSSGREQGNEQFF. CDR3 nucleotides: TGTGCCAGCTCACCACTTTGGTCGAGTGGGCGGGAGCAGGGGAATGAGCAGTTCTTC. The variable domain in full, completed from reference TRBV18 and TRBJ2-1, reads NAGVMQNPRHLVRRRGQEARLRCSPMKGHSHVYWYRQLPEEGLKFMVYLQKENIIDESGMPKERFSAEFPKEGPSILRIQQVVRGDSAAYFCASSPLWSSGREQGNEQFFGPGTRLTVL.

The chain combines TRBV5-6 with TRBJ2-7; TRBD1 is a possible D gene (6 bases). In germline, CDR1 is SGHDT, CDR2 YYEEEE. The CDR3 runs to 14 residues. V was pared by 5 bases and J by 1 base, with 13 bases between. CDR3 sequence (DNA): TGTGCCAGCAGTCGCCGGACAGATTCCTACGAGCAGTACTTC. This gives the protein CASSRRTDSYEQYF. The full variable domain, rest sourced from reference TRBV5-6 and TRBJ2-7, is DAGVTQSPTHLIKTRGQQVTLRCSPKSGHDTVSWYQQALGQGPQFIFQYYEEEERQRGNFPDRFSGHQFPNYSSELNVNALLLGDSALYLCASSRRTDSYEQYFGPGTRLTVT.

The chain is built from TRBV5-4 and TRBJ2-7; 7 bases fit TRBD2. This CDR3 has 16 amino acids. The V and J ends lost 4 bases and 0 bases, in that order; junction bases with no gene match: 10. Germline V CDR1 and CDR2: SGHNT, YYREEE (reference sequence). CDR3 residues: CASSALRSGLSYEQYF. The DNA for the CDR3 is TGTGCCAGCAGCGCCCTCCGTAGCGGGCTCTCCTACGAGCAGTACTTC.

The chain links TRBV7-2 to TRBJ2-1, with unresolved D. V lost 5 bases to trimming and J lost 9 bases, with 14 bases between them. Germline-derived CDR1 and CDR2 are SGHTA and FQGNSA. The CDR3 loop spans 13 amino acids. DNA of the CDR3: TGTGCCAGCAGCCCCGCCTCTAGGAGTGAGCAGTTCTTC. Translating gives CASSPASRSEQFF.

This chain connects TRBV30 to TRBJ1-3; no firm D call. Trimming cost V 3 bases and J 4 bases, with 4 bases left between them. The CDR3 consists of 11 residues. Germline CDR1 reads GTSNPN; CDR2 reads SVGIG (reference sequence). The CDR3 DNA reads as TGTGCCTGGAGCTTGGGAAACACCATATATTTT. It is translated as CAWSLGNTIYF.

This chain links TRBV7-2 with TRBJ2-5; D remains ambiguous. Germline V gene lookup returns CDR1 SGHTA and CDR2 FQGNSA. V gave up 0 bases and J gave up 8 bases, with 16 bases separating them. The CDR3 extends over 15 amino acids. DNA for the CDR3: TGTGCCAGCAGCTTAGCATCTCCAAGAGAGTCTACCCAGTACTTC. Translation gives CASSLASPRESTQYF.

This clone was picked up a small number of times. The chain uses TRBV7-2 and TRBJ1-1; D ambiguous. The germline V and J ends were trimmed by 4 bases and 6 bases, with 6 bases remaining between them. Germline V gives CDR1 SGHTA, CDR2 FQGNSA. CDR3 size: 11 residues. CDR3 bases: TGTGCCAGCAGCTCTTACGCTGAAGCTTTCTTT. It translates to CASSSYAEAFF. Together with reference TRBV7-2 and TRBJ1-1, the CDR3 gives the full variable domain: GAGVSQSPSNKVTEKGKDVELRCDPISGHTALYWYRQSLGQGLEFLIYFQGNSAPDKSGLPSDRFSAERTGGSVSTLTIQRTQQEDSAVYLCASSSYAEAFFGQGTRLTVV.

The chain employs TRBV20-1 and TRBJ1-2; D unclear. Trimming removed 7 bases at V and 8 bases at J, with 11 bases between. Germline V gene lookup returns CDR1 DFQATT and CDR2 SNEGSKA (reference sequence). This CDR3 spans 10 amino acids. CDR3 residues: CSGGLGGYTF. The DNA for the CDR3 is TGCAGTGGGGGATTAGGAGGCTACACCTTC.

The chain combines TRBV10-2 with TRBJ2-3, with 10 bases aligning to TRBD2. The CDR3 spans 17 residues. J gave up 4 bases and V 3 bases, and 10 bases lay outside the gene matches. The germline gives CDR1 WSHSY, CDR2 SAAADI. Here the CDR3 reads CASSESRLAGVPDTQYF. The CDR3 DNA follows: TGCGCCAGCAGTGAAAGTAGGCTAGCGGGAGTTCCAGATACGCAGTATTTT.

The table lists this clone with a few counts. The V call is TRBV9, the J call TRBJ2-7; D gene uncertain. Trimming took 3 bases from V and 4 from J, leaving 14 bases between them. The germline CDR1 and CDR2 sequences are SGDLS and YYNGEE. The CDR3 has 14 residues. The CDR3 loop reads CASSAQSLGYEQYF. In DNA form, the CDR3 reads TGTGCCAGCAGCGCCCAAAGTCTAGGTTACGAGCAGTACTTC.

In this sample, this clone turned up once. The genes are TRBV12-5 and TRBJ2-1, with 11 bases lining up with TRBD2. With V trimmed by 4 bases and J by 10 bases, 15 bases remained unmatched. Germline V lookup: CDR1 LGHNT, CDR2 FRNRAP. The CDR3 is 17 residues long. CDR3 DNA sequence: TGTGCTAGTGGTTCTGAGATCATAGCGGGGGGGACTCGGGAGCAGTTCTTC. This codes for CASGSEIIAGGTREQFF.